This record covers a single TCR beta chain. Only in-frame clones appear in the TCRdb table, and some are missing; sequencing was by immunoSEQ multiplex PCR. The profile shows 300,000 to 350,000 clones, 90% to 95% of them singletons. The germline CDR1 and CDR2 sequences are DFQATT and SNEGSKA (reference sequence). This CDR3 contains 14 residues. The V end was cut by 3 bases, the J end by 6 bases, with 17 bases between. This entry belongs to a study of blood T cell repertoires in COVID-19. Sample: PBMCs or T cells enriched from blood (not recorded which). This receptor was identified in a woman in her thirties who had been exposed to COVID-19. This sequence joins TRBV20-1 and TRBJ1-1; tentative D call: TRBD1 (5 bases). The CDR3 DNA follows: TGCAGTGCTAGTTCCGGACAAAGTCGGGCTGAAGCTTTCTTT. Translated, it gives CSASSGQSRAEAFF.